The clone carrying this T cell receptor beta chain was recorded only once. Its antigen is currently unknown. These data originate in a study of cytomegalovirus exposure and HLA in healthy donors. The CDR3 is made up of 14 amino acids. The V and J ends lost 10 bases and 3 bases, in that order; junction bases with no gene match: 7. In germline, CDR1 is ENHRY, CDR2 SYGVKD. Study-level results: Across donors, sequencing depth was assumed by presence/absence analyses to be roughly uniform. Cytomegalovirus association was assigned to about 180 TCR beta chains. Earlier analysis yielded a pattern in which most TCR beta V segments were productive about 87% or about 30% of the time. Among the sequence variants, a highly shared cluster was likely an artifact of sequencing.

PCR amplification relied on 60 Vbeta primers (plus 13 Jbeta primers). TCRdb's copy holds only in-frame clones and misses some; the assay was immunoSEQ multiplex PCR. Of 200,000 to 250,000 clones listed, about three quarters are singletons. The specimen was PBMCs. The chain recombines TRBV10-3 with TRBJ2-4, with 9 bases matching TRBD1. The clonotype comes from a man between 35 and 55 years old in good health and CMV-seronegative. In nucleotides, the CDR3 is TGTGCCACCTGGACAGGGGTAAACAAAAACATTCAGTACTTC. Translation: CATWTGVNKNIQYF.